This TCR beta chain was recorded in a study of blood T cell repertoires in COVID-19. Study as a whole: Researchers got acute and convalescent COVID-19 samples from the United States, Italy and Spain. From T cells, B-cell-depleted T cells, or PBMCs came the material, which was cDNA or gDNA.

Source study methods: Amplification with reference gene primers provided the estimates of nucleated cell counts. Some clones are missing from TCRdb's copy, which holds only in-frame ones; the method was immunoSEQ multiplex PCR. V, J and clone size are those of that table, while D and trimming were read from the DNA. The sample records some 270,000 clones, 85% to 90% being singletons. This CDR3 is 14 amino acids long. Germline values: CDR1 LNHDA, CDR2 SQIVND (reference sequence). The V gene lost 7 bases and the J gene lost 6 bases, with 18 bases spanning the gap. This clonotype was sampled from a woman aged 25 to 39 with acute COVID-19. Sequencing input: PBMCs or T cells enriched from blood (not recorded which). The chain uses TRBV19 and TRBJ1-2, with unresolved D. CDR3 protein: CASTRETRYNGYTF. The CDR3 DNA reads TGTGCCAGTACTCGGGAGACCCGGTATAATGGCTACACCTTC.